This T cell receptor beta chain was identified during a study of blood T cell repertoires in COVID-19. Study-level information: The analysed material was cDNA or gDNA that came from T cells, B-cell-depleted T cells, or PBMCs.

Under the authors' procedure: Amplifying reference gene primers gave estimates of nucleated cell counts. The data were produced by immunoSEQ multiplex PCR, yet TCRdb's version contains in-frame clones alone and is incomplete. The DNA gave D and trimming, while V, J and clone size come from that table. Of more than 150,000 clones listed, around 82% were seen once; the top ten hold around 11%. The ends were cut back, 1 base at V and 5 bases at J, with 11 bases in the middle. Germline CDR1 and CDR2: LGHDT and YNNKEL (reference sequence). The CDR3 extends over 14 amino acids. Assignment of participants to cohorts was predicated upon participant-reported clinical history.

The sequence was obtained from a man aged 40-55 years who had recovered from COVID-19. This chain links TRBV3-1 (or the pseudogene TRBV3-2) with TRBJ1-1; D call uncertain. What was sequenced was PBMCs or T cells enriched from blood (not recorded which). CDR3 coding DNA: TGTGCCAGCAGCCAAGGAATGAAGGAGACTGAAGCTTTCTTT. This sequence encodes CASSQGMKETEAFF.